This T cell receptor (beta chain) came from a study of blood T cells in healthy people across ages. The wider study: In model experiments, template switching was able to capture about one barcoded beta molecule for every two T cells that were present. Study-level results: It was not known whether donors were CMV positive (a possible confounder of expanded clonotype changes).

The individuals who served as donors were healthy Caucasians living in Russia, aged about 6 to 100. On this clonotype itself: Its target is not known.

For the second PCR, which ran for roughly 7 to 11 cycles, a sample-barcoded 5' primer and a J-beta primer mix were used. TCRdb ran MiXCR on the 5' RACE reads and lists one entry per CDR3 protein. The sample lists 780,000 or so distinct CDR3 sequences, just under 25% occurring once. The CDR3 covers 12 residues. Germline CDR1 reads SGHTA; CDR2 reads FQGNSA. V lost 0 bases and J 9 bases, leaving 6 bases between the germline ends. In addition, the sample was reused for a study of T cells of mothers and their children. As that study records: Similar thymic selection effects on TCR recombination output appear in pairs, both related and unrelated.

Sequencing input: blood. This clonotype was sampled from a boy younger than 18 in good health. The chain couples TRBV7-2 to TRBJ2-1; unclear D gene. This CDR3 is CASSLAVAEQFF. CDR3 nucleotide sequence: TGTGCCAGCAGCTTAGCCGTGGCTGAGCAGTTCTTC.